This T cell receptor (beta chain) is drawn from a study of CD8 T cells in ankylosing spondylitis. Study-level findings and limits: A TCR beta motif of 7 to 9 highly homologous variants seemed to mark ankylosing spondylitis blood. The authors reported significant enrichment of disease-linked clones in matched ankylosing spondylitis synovial fluid. There were earlier reports of some motif variants in reactive arthritis synovial fluid and blood.

Quantitative 5'-RACE with molecular barcodes was used to make the TCR beta libraries. TCRdb reprocessed the 5' RACE reads via MiXCR and lists one record per CDR3 protein. The sample consists of just over 350,000 distinct CDR3 sequences, approximately 22% of them appearing once. On this clonotype itself: Its target is unknown.

V dropped 1 base and J dropped 7 bases, with 8 bases sitting between them. The CDR3 contains 13 residues. Germline values: CDR1 SEHNR, CDR2 FQNEAQ (reference sequence). The receptor was derived from a male donor with ankylosing spondylitis or in good health (not recorded which). The sequenced material came from blood, either unsorted or a sorted T cell fraction (not recorded which). The genes are TRBV7-9 and TRBJ2-1, with no clear D. The CDR3 DNA reads TGTGCCAGCAGCTTAGGGGTTGGGAATGAGCAGTTCTTC. This codes for CASSLGVGNEQFF.